This T cell receptor (beta chain) comes out of a study of shared clonotypes between healthy human individuals (dated by TCRdb to about 2020). Broadly, across the study: A few men and two women, aged 18 to 49 years, made up the cohort. For each donor, three plates each were used for CD4 naive and CD4 memory, two plates were used for CD8 naive, and one plate was used for CD8 memory. To increase sequencing depth and limit assay-specific biases, different laboratories used diverse techniques to prepare libraries and sequence TCR repertoires. The study deeply sequenced blood TCR repertoires of several healthy adults to estimate repertoire size and the extent of clonotype sharing between individuals. Leukapheresis yielded between about 0.9 and 9.5 billion PBMCs per donor. Here is what the overall study found, with its caveats: Compared with non-shared clonotypes, the clonotypes found in all four sorted-subset donors had higher generation probabilities. Naive subsets generally had larger estimated clonotype richness than memory subsets. Because the study included a small number of donors, the genetic and exposure-history diversity represented was limited. Pairwise subsampling led to the expectation that sequencing depth would affect the degree of clonotype sharing among donors. Sampling was limited to blood, and TCR repertoires in tissue likely differ from TCR repertoires in blood. Across four donors, 5% to 6% of naive CD4, approximately 3.6% of naive CD8, roughly 2.2% of memory CD4, and roughly 0.4% of memory CD8 clonotypes were shared. Even with the large sequencing depth, rarefaction of the sorted-subset datasets indicated that sequencing was incomplete.

The donors were healthy, HIV-negative adults with no recently reported acute infections or vaccinations. Every donor was a Caucasian adult living in Nashville, Tennessee, USA. Magnetic negative selection was used to enrich CD4+ T cells, after which naive cells were positively selected on CD45RA and the negative fraction became the memory subset. Blood was collected by leukapheresis, and PBMCs were isolated by Ficoll-Histopaque density gradient centrifugation and then cryopreserved in liquid nitrogen vapor phase. Analytical flow cytometry was used to check the purity and quantity of every magnetically sorted T cell population. Each sorted fraction had its genomic DNA isolated and then quantified by UV absorbance on a Nanodrop 2000c. For this clone: This clone's antigen is unknown. No per-base quality is available; no much larger clone lies one base away.

The CDR3 covers 13 residues, taking in both the cysteine and the phenylalanine. Only the CDR3 DNA stays, 39 bases, in frame from base 1. Trimming removed 4 bases from V and 5 bases from J; the gene matches leave 4 bases unexplained. The germline V gene (reference sequence) gives CDR1 as SEHNR and CDR2 as FQNEAQ. Using the deep immunoSEQ assay, TCR CDR3 regions were amplified from genomic DNA by multiplex PCR. For each cell subset, the extracted genomic DNA was distributed evenly across all wells of several immunoSEQ 96-well plates, and each plate served as one replicate. For sorted subsets, about 210 ng of genomic DNA, equivalent to some 30,000 T cell genomes, went into each replicate PCR. Purified libraries were quantified with a Qubit 3.0 fluorometer, sized on a Bioanalyzer 2100, and re-quantified with the KAPA Library Quantification kit. Each immunoSEQ 96-well plate was sequenced on its own single-read 150-cycle Illumina NextSeq 550 flow cell. The authors' pipeline ran thus. Because the immunoSEQ output held only junctional sequences and lacked quality scores, the filtering could not match the filtering applied to full-length reads. Sequences were annotated with PyIR, a Python wrapper for IgBLAST v1.9, using IMGT germline references to assign V/J genes and CDR3. Reads with weak V/J assignments (E-value above 1e-6), missing CDR3, stop codons, out-of-frame junctions, or ambiguous translated residues were removed. V3J clonotypes were defined by identical inferred V gene, J gene, and CDR3 amino acid sequence. The percentage overlap between two repertoires was calculated by dividing the number of shared unique clonotypes by the size of the smaller repertoire. Richness of each repertoire was evaluated using RTK rarefaction, the Chao1 estimator, and Recon v2.1 estimates of unobserved clonotypes. OLGA was used to compute generation probabilities for all TCRbeta clonotypes that the gDNA method yielded from a handful of donors. TCRdb took this table from immuneACCESS and kept in-frame rearrangements with V and J called. Such tables lack part of the clones; where checked against another copy, unresolved V genes explain under half of the gap, and the rest is unexplained. The V and J calls and clone size come from that table; D and trimming were worked out from the DNA. For this sample there are millions of clones; 90% to 95% appear just once. The ten top clones hold around 0.15% of the sample.

The source of this sequence is a man between 18 and 29 years old in good health. Here the chain combines TRBV7-9 and TRBJ2-7; the junction holds 8 bases that match TRBD2. The sample consisted of naive CD4+ T cells sorted from blood. Sample cell subset or site, as interpreted from the label and publication: CD45RA+ positively selected. The sequenced DNA is TGTGCCAGCAGCTCGGGACTAGTCGACGAGCAGTACTTC. Protein translation: CASSSGLVDEQYF.